This T cell receptor (beta chain) derives from a study of T cell responses to AZD1222 COVID-19 vaccine (dated by TCRdb to the early 2020s). The study in broad terms: TCR sequencing was performed for 230 to 250 trial participants, of whom around 210 were given two doses of AZD1222 and about 25 were given two doses of MenACWY control vaccine. Enrollment into the trials was organized by age into subgroups of 18-55, 56-69 and 70-plus years, and those subgroups contained approximately 150, 30 and 60 TCR-sequenced participants, respectively. Broader findings and caveats from the paper: After two AZD1222 doses, spike-specific TCR breadth and depth were significantly higher than at day 0 and than in MenACWY recipients. Conclusions about previously exposed vaccinees were limited because only six AZD1222 recipients were SARS-CoV-2 seropositive at baseline. Because no day 14 peak-response samples were available, repertoires were characterized only after the peak T cell response. In the small 56-69-year group, the increase in depth fell short of significance, most likely because of low power. The vaccine-associated CD4 TCRs covered the entire spike protein, and the dominant responses fell in regions 160-218 and 743-854. Participants were mostly white British, with more females than males. The authors suggested clonal diversity may have been underestimated. Epitopes outside the regions mutated in the B.1.351 and B.1.1.7 variants were reportedly recognized by nearly half of the unique spike-specific TCRs.

The CDR3 regions of human TCRbeta chains were analyzed by immunosequencing. In the paper's pipeline: Repertoire TCRs were matched against a reference library of SARS-CoV-2-specific TCRs generated with the MIRA antigen-specificity platform. Breadth meant the fraction of unique TCRs that were SARS-CoV-2-associated, whereas depth meant the fraction of total T cells that were SARS-CoV-2-associated. Each spike-specific TCR was assigned to its reactive spike region and to a CD4 or CD8 class using the MIRA data. Log10-transformed breadth and depth values were compared by one-way ANOVA with Sidak's multiple comparisons tests. The source is immuneACCESS, and TCRdb retained only in-frame sequences with V and J called. Part of the clones is not carried over; for the studies checked, unresolved V genes explain less than half of this, and the remainder is unexplained. V and J calls and clone size are copied from that table; D and trimming were computed from the DNA. The sample includes around 180,000 clones, with more than 70% observed a single time. Of the sample, 20% to 30% falls within the top ten clones.

The CDR3 sequence holds 15 residues, the cysteine and phenylalanine included. Of the read, only the CDR3 DNA is kept; its 45 bases are in frame from base 1. Reading the germline V gene (reference sequence) gives CDR1 MNHEY and CDR2 SMNVEV. Germline trimming amounts to 6 bases on V and 3 bases on J, with 7 as the count of junction bases outside the gene matches. A word on this clone: The antigen this receptor binds is unknown. No base quality information exists; no much larger clone differs at one position.

This specimen's time point label, per the study, means: about 28 days (+/-7) after the second vaccine dose. AZD1222 recipients whose second dose came at about 4 weeks and those whose second dose came at about 12 weeks were combined into one group, since spike-specific TCR depth and breadth did not differ between the two schedules. Samples from vaccinated people were obtained from the UK trials COV001 and COV002, which included a single-blind randomized controlled phase 2/3 trial of AZD1222 (ChAdOx1 nCoV-19) in healthy adults. Trial participant PBMC samples were collected at day 0 and day 28 after the second dose for TCRbeta chain sequencing.

This TCR was sampled from an adult who received the AZD1222 COVID-19 vaccine. The chain uses TRBV27 and TRBJ2-2; TRBD2 lines up with 7 middle nucleotides. The sequences come from peripheral blood, collected 28 days after the second AZD1222 dose. The CDR3 reads CASSLGGSHTGELFF. At the DNA level, the sequence is TGTGCCAGCAGCCTGGGCGGGAGTCACACCGGGGAGCTGTTTTTT.